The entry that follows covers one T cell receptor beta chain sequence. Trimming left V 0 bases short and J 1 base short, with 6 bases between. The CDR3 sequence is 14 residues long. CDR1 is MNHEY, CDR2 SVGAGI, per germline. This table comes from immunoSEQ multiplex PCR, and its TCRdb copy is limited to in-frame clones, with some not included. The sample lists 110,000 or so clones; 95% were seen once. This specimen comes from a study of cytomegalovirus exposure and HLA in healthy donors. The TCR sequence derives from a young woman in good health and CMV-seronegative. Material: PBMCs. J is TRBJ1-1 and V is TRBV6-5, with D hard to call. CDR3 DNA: TGTGCCAGCAGTTACTCGAGAACGAACACTGAAGCTTTCTTT. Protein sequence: CASSYSRTNTEAFF.